The TCR beta chain described here comes from a study of shared clonotypes between healthy human individuals. Overall study context: Three plates were used per donor for CD4 naive, three for CD4 memory, two for CD8 naive and one for CD8 memory. Study outcomes and limitations: Researchers found naive subsets generally carried larger estimated richness than memory subsets. A small donor pool kept down the genetic and exposure-history diversity that was represented.

V gave up 5 bases and J gave up 2 bases; unmatched junction bases: 4. Looked up from germline, CDR1 is SGHNT and CDR2 is YYREEE (reference sequence). This CDR3 comprises 14 residues. With respect to this clone: Its antigen remains unidentified. Additional DNA sequences in this sample encode the identical CDR3.

CD4+ cells underwent separation, giving CD45RA+ naive and CD45RA-negative memory subsets. Clones were read by immunoSEQ multiplex PCR, and TCRdb kept only the in-frame ones, dropping some. In the table there are around 2.5 million clones, under 95% of which are singletons. The chain employs TRBV5-4 and TRBJ1-5; TRBD1 aligns across 7 bases. Sequencing was done on a sample of naive CD4+ T cells from PBMCs. The sample's subset: CD45RA+ positively selected. This clonotype was sampled from a man between 18 and 35 years old in good health. Some clones in this sample may be carry-over from other donors' samples. CDR3 in DNA: TGTGCCAGCAGTTCAGGGGGGGGCAATCAGCCCCAGCATTTT. Protein sequence: CASSSGGGNQPQHF.